A single sample gave rise to the 19 T cell receptor beta chains below, sequenced in a study of naive and memory T cell subsets. Both TRBC1 and TRBC2 were covered by a beta constant-region primer of two equimolar oligonucleotides. TCRdb redid the calling of the UMI-ligation and nested PCR reads with MiXCR, one entry per CDR3 protein. There are approximately 85,000 distinct CDR3 sequences in the sample; 5.5% to 8.5% occur only once, and about 1.6% lies in the top ten. The sample was central memory CD4+ T cells from blood. Receptor source: a human donor in good health.

There are many counts of this clonotype. V gene TRBV12-3 or TRBV12-4 combines with J gene TRBJ1-1; D gene ambiguous. This CDR3 region has 15 residues. Trimming pared 3 bases from V and 5 bases from J, leaving 16 bases between. The CDR3 DNA sequence: TGTGCCAGCAGTTTCAGTGGACTTGGGCAAACTGAAGCTTTCTTT. Translated: CASSFSGLGQTEAFF.

The chain combines TRBV28 with TRBJ2-1; D uncertain. This CDR3 region has 15 residues. The V and J ends lost 3 bases and 2 bases respectively, with 11 bases between them. The germline V gene has CDR1 MDHEN and CDR2 SYDVKM. This CDR3 reads CASSFQRTTYNEQFF. The CDR3, as DNA: TGTGCCAGCAGTTTTCAGAGGACCACCTACAATGAGCAGTTCTTC.

This clonotype was seen ten or more times. V is TRBV3-1 and J is TRBJ2-3, with D unresolved. The V and J ends lost 1 base and 6 bases respectively, with 11 bases between them. The CDR3 loop spans 14 amino acids. Germline lookup yields CDR1 LGHDT and CDR2 YNNKEL (reference sequence). DNA for the CDR3: TGTGCCAGCAGCCAAGGTTCATGGCTGGATACGCAGTATTTT. Residues: CASSQGSWLDTQYF.

This clonotype was observed at least ten times. The J gene is TRBJ2-2, the V gene TRBV7-3, with D possibly being TRBD1 (5 bases). The length of the CDR3 is 13 residues. Trimming took off 1 base at V and 8 bases at J, with 8 bases between the two ends. Germline V CDR1 and CDR2: SGHTA, FQGTGA. This CDR3 is CASSLIGEGELFF. The CDR3 DNA is TGTGCCAGCAGCTTAATAGGGGAAGGGGAGCTGTTTTTT.

This clonotype was counted many times. The genes are TRBV12-3 or TRBV12-4 and TRBJ1-5; D is perhaps TRBD1 (5 bases). Trimming pared 6 bases from V and 6 bases from J, leaving 12 bases between. This CDR3 has 13 amino acids. The CDR3 DNA follows: TGTGCCAGCAGGGGGACGTCCGGTCAGCCCCAGCATTTT. This translates into CASRGTSGQPQHF.

This clonotype was picked up a small number of times. The V gene is TRBV20-1, the J gene TRBJ1-6; 9 bases are a match to TRBD1. Germline assignment: CDR1 DFQATT and CDR2 SNEGSKA (reference sequence). Germline trimming cut 4 bases from V and 9 bases from J; bases unmatched to any gene: 4. This CDR3 is 13 amino acids long. The CDR3 here is CSAKDRGGSPLHF. In DNA form, the CDR3 reads TGCAGTGCTAAGGACAGGGGTGGTTCACCCCTCCACTTT.

This clonotype has a count of ten or more. The gene calls are TRBV7-2 and TRBJ2-1; 9 nucleotides line up with TRBD2. CDR1 SGHTA and CDR2 FQGNSA come from the germline V gene. The CDR3 is 15 amino acids. J was trimmed by 6 bases and V by 4 bases; bases with no gene match: 7. Written as DNA, the CDR3 is TGTGCCAGCAGCTCCGAGGGACTAGCTGTCAATGAGCAGTTCTTC. It yields the protein CASSSEGLAVNEQFF.

This chain joins TRBV20-1 and TRBJ1-3; D ambiguous. The CDR3 sequence is 17 residues long. Looked up from germline, CDR1 is DFQATT and CDR2 is SNEGSKA (reference sequence). Trimming took 0 bases from V and 4 from J, leaving 19 bases between them. This CDR3 is CSARDLSHGLGGNTIYF. The CDR3 DNA sequence: TGCAGTGCTAGAGATCTGTCCCACGGACTGGGCGGAAACACCATATATTTT.

The CDR3 loop is CASSLSRDNEQFF. In nucleotides, the CDR3 is TGTGCCAGCAGCTTAAGTAGGGACAATGAGCAGTTCTTC. The V and J genes are TRBV7-2 and TRBJ2-1; D unresolved. The V end lost 2 bases, the J end lost 5 bases, and 7 bases lay between the germline ends. The CDR3 consists of 13 residues. CDR1 and CDR2 (germline): SGHTA, FQGNSA.

This clonotype was detected a few times. The chain carries TRBV29-1 and TRBJ1-1, with D unresolved. From germline, CDR1 is SQVTM and CDR2 ANQGSEA. The CDR3 has 13 residues. V was shortened by 4 bases and J by 1 base, with 10 bases between the two germline ends. The CDR3 DNA is TGCAGCGTTGGAGGACTGACGAACACTGAAGCTTTCTTT. Translation gives CSVGGLTNTEAFF.

At least ten counts were recorded for this clonotype. The chain employs TRBV29-1 and TRBJ1-2, with 7 bases fitting TRBD1. V gave up 7 bases and J gave up 3 bases; unmatched junction bases: 8. The germline V gene encodes CDR1 SQVTM and CDR2 ANQGSEA. The CDR3 is 13 residues long. Here the CDR3 DNA reads TGCAGCGCCCTGCGGGACAGCGACTATGGCTACACCTTC. It encodes CSALRDSDYGYTF.

CDR3 region: CASSFAQTNTEAFF. DNA of the CDR3: TGTGCCAGCAGCTTTGCCCAGACTAACACTGAAGCTTTCTTT. The chain carries TRBV7-9 and TRBJ1-1; no firm D call. Germline CDR1 is SEHNR and CDR2 is FQNEAQ (reference sequence). The CDR3 totals 14 residues. Deletions cut 3 bases from V and 2 bases from J, with 10 bases between.

This clonotype was observed at least ten times. This chain links TRBV7-9 with TRBJ2-3; D ambiguous. CDR1 is SEHNR, CDR2 FQNEAQ, per germline (reference sequence). The CDR3 is 12 residues long. Trimming stripped 5 bases from V and 6 bases from J, with 9 bases between. CDR3 protein: CASSPPRDTQYF. The CDR3 coding sequence is TGTGCCAGCAGCCCTCCCCGGGATACGCAGTATTTT.

This clonotype showed up many times. The J gene is TRBJ2-3, the V gene TRBV11-2; 8 nucleotides agree with TRBD2. CDR1 and CDR2 (germline): SGHAT, FQNNGV. CDR3 length: 20 amino acids. V shed 3 bases, J shed 3 bases, and the junction held 20 bases outside the gene matches. The CDR3 protein is CASSLGRERGHHPGTDTQYF. Here the CDR3 DNA reads TGTGCCAGCAGCTTGGGCCGAGAGCGGGGGCACCACCCTGGGACAGATACGCAGTATTTT.

The table lists this clonotype with many counts. The genes are TRBV20-1 and TRBJ1-1; 9 bases are a match to TRBD1. There are 13 residues in the CDR3. After removal of 4 bases from V and 5 bases from J, the junction contained 5 bases not matched to a gene. Germline loops: CDR1 DFQATT, CDR2 SNEGSKA (reference sequence). CDR3 region: CSANTGGRTEAFF. The CDR3 bases are TGCAGTGCTAACACAGGGGGCCGGACTGAAGCTTTCTTT.

This clonotype occurred many times. The chain has TRBV12-3 or TRBV12-4 and TRBJ1-2; no clear D. Trimming removed 4 bases from V and 7 bases from J, with 4 bases in between. The CDR3 totals 10 residues. The CDR3 DNA reads TGTGCCAGCAGTTCAGGTGGCTACACCTTC. This gives the protein CASSSGGYTF.

V is TRBV20-1 and J is TRBJ1-4; D gene unclear. V gave up 4 bases and J gave up 7 bases, with 16 bases separating them. CDR1 is DFQATT and CDR2 is SNEGSKA in the germline V gene (reference sequence). This CDR3 region has 14 residues. Written as DNA, the CDR3 is TGCAGTGCTATCAGAACTCCCGGAGCTGAAAAACTGTTTTTT. Amino acids: CSAIRTPGAEKLFF.

The V and J genes are TRBV6-5 and TRBJ2-4, with TRBD2 matching 8 bases. Trimming cost V 2 bases and J 0 bases; bases outside gene matches: 12. The CDR3 totals 19 residues. The germline CDR1 and CDR2 sequences are MNHEY and SVGAGI. CDR3 in amino acids: CASSYARPGREVAKNIQYF. The CDR3 nucleotides are TGTGCCAGCAGTTACGCCCGCCCTGGGCGGGAGGTAGCCAAAAACATTCAGTACTTC.

This clonotype was picked up a small number of times. This chain connects TRBV29-1 to TRBJ2-5; 7 bases align to TRBD1. Germline assignment: CDR1 SQVTM and CDR2 ANQGSEA. This CDR3 has 16 amino acids. V shed 6 bases, J shed 1 base, and the junction held 14 bases outside the gene matches. DNA for the CDR3: TGCAGCGTCCCGGGACAGCACTCCACCTTCCAAGAGACCCAGTACTTC. Its protein is CSVPGQHSTFQETQYF.